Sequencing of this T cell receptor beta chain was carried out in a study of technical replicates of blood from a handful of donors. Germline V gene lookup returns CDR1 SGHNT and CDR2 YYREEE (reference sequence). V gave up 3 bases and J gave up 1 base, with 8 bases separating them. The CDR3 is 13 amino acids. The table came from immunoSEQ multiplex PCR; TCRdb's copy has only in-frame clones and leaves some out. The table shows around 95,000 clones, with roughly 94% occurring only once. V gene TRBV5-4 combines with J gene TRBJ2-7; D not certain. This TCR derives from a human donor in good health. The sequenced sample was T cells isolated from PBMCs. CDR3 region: CASSSAQSYEQYF. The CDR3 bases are TGTGCCAGCAGCTCCGCACAGTCCTACGAGCAGTACTTC.